This TCR beta chain was identified during a study of blood T cell repertoires in COVID-19. Trimming left V 5 bases short and J 6 bases short, with 13 bases between. Germline CDR1 LNHDA, CDR2 SQIVND (reference sequence). The CDR3 has 13 amino acids. Data came from immunoSEQ multiplex PCR; TCRdb stores just in-frame clones and leaves some out. The sample yields 35,000 to 50,000 clones, about four fifths seen once. The TCR comes from a woman between 70 and 85 years old with acute or convalescent COVID-19. The sequenced sample consisted of peripheral blood. The chain couples TRBV19 to TRBJ1-2; no firm D call. The CDR3 loop reads CASSLPIRNGYTF. CDR3 sequence (DNA): TGTGCCAGTAGTTTGCCCATCAGGAATGGCTACACCTTC.